The clone carrying this T cell receptor (beta chain) has a single count. This sample was taken from a study of blood T cell repertoires in COVID-19. Study at large: Sources were T cells, B-cell-depleted T cells, or PBMCs; the material itself was cDNA or gDNA.

The CDR3 has 13 amino acids. Trimming left V 5 bases short and J 4 bases short, with 10 bases between. Germline-derived CDR1 and CDR2 are SGHTA and FQGTGA. In the authors' workflow: Counts of nucleated cells, estimated from reference gene primer amplification, were obtained. Method: immunoSEQ multiplex PCR; TCRdb's copy keeps in-frame clones and lacks some. That table supplies the V and J calls and clone size; D and trimming were determined from the DNA. Here the sample spans 12,000 to 15,000 clones, more than 80% being singletons. The TCR was taken from a human donor in a cohort sampled during active COVID-19. Sequenced: peripheral blood. This chain links TRBV7-3 with TRBJ2-3; D possibly corresponds to TRBD2 (6 bases). CDR3 amino acids: CASSQTRSDTQYF. The CDR3 nucleotides read TGTGCCAGCAGCCAGACTAGATCAGATACGCAGTATTTT.